Listed here are 29 T cell receptor beta chains from one sample, sequenced in a study of cytomegalovirus exposure and HLA in healthy donors. PCR was performed using 60 Vbeta and 13 Jbeta primers. Sequenced by immunoSEQ multiplex PCR; TCRdb stores in-frame clones only, minus some. Of 85,000 to 130,000 clones detected, under 80% appear once; the ten largest clones hold 5% to 7%. Sequenced: PBMCs. The receptors shown here come from a woman between 50 and 59 years old in good health and CMV-seropositive.

This sequence joins TRBV5-4 and TRBJ2-3; possibly TRBD2 for D (7 bases). From germline, CDR1 is SGHNT and CDR2 YYREEE (reference sequence). CDR3 length: 15 amino acids. V lost 4 bases to trimming and J lost 2 bases, with 14 bases between them. Here the CDR3 reads CASSSLAGATDTQYF. The CDR3 region has the DNA TGTGCCAGCAGCAGCCTGGCGGGGGCCACAGATACGCAGTATTTT.

The chain is built from TRBV30 and TRBJ1-4, with 9 bases that match TRBD1. Losses at the gene ends were 5 bases for V and 7 bases for J; bases not matched to a gene: 8. CDR1 and CDR2 (germline): GTSNPN, SVGIG (reference sequence). This CDR3 has 14 residues. The CDR3 DNA sequence: TGTGCCTGGGGAACGGGACAGGGTGGTGAAAAACTGTTTTTT. Amino acid sequence: CAWGTGQGGEKLFF.

The chain links TRBV6-5 to TRBJ1-2, with 7 bases lining up with TRBD1. Looked up from germline, CDR1 is MNHEY and CDR2 is SVGAGI. The CDR3 runs 13 residues. V lost 6 bases and J lost 8; bases outside the gene matches: 9. The CDR3 reads CASRHTGVQGYTF. The CDR3, as DNA: TGTGCCAGCAGGCATACAGGGGTTCAAGGCTACACCTTC.

The chain is built from TRBV7-3 and TRBJ2-2; 8 bases align to TRBD1. Germline loops: CDR1 SGHTA, CDR2 FQGTGA. The CDR3 extends over 14 amino acids. With 6 bases clipped from V and 7 bases from J, the junction kept 7 bases outside the gene matches. The CDR3 nucleotides read TGTGCCAGCAGTTTCAGGGGGCGAGGCGGGGAGCTGTTTTTT. Translating it yields CASSFRGRGGELFF. Drawing the rest from reference TRBV7-3 and TRBJ2-2, the complete variable domain is GAGVSQTPSNKVTEKGKYVELRCDPISGHTALYWYRQSLGQGPEFLIYFQGTGAADDSGLPNDRFFAVRPEGSVSTLKIQRTERGDSAVYLCASSFRGRGGELFFGEGSRLTVL.

V and J are TRBV7-9 and TRBJ1-5; 9 positions agree with TRBD1. Trimming took 2 bases from V and 5 from J; bases not matched to a gene: 4. CDR1 and CDR2 (germline): SEHNR, FQNEAQ (reference sequence). The CDR3 contains 15 residues. CDR3 coding DNA: TGTGCCAGCAGCTTAAATACAGGGGGCGATCAGCCCCAGCATTTT. Amino acids: CASSLNTGGDQPQHF.

A word on this clone: A junction end diverges from the germline sequence, so it may reflect a read error. J is TRBJ2-1 and V is TRBV7-9; D gene uncertain. Germline lookup yields CDR1 SEHNR and CDR2 FQNEAQ (reference sequence). The CDR3 extends over 12 amino acids. CDR3 protein: CSSSFIDNEQFF. The DNA of the CDR3 is TGTTCCAGCAGCTTTATCGACAATGAGCAGTTCTTC.

The chain couples TRBV6-1 to TRBJ1-4; D perhaps matches TRBD1 (5 bases). The CDR3 length is 13 residues. Germline V gene lookup returns CDR1 MNHNS and CDR2 SASEGT. V was pared by 5 bases and J by 8 bases, with 12 bases between. The CDR3 spells CASSLAGVEKLFF. The CDR3 nucleotides read TGTGCCAGCAGTCTGGCGGGGGTCGAAAAACTGTTTTTT.

The chain has TRBV6-5 and TRBJ1-1; TRBD1 is a possible D gene (6 bases). Trimming pared 0 bases from V and 5 bases from J, leaving 7 bases between. This CDR3 contains 13 residues. CDR1 and CDR2 from the germline V gene are MNHEY and SVGAGI. For the CDR3, the DNA is TGTGCCAGCAGTTACTCAAGGGGGACTGAAGCTTTCTTT. It encodes CASSYSRGTEAFF.

This sequence joins TRBV28 and TRBJ2-5; a possible D gene is TRBD1 (5 bases). This CDR3 contains 17 residues. Germline V gives CDR1 MDHEN, CDR2 SYDVKM. Trimming shortened V by 4 bases and J by 1 base, and 19 bases separated the two germline ends. The CDR3 loop reads CASSSSWGRGGQETQYF. The CDR3 DNA follows: TGTGCCAGCAGTTCTTCCTGGGGTAGGGGTGGCCAAGAGACCCAGTACTTC.

The chain recombines TRBV6-6 with TRBJ2-2; 9 nucleotides align to TRBD1. This CDR3 has 14 amino acids. In germline, CDR1 is MNHNY, CDR2 SVGAGI (reference sequence). Trimming took 6 bases from V and 3 from J; bases not matched to a gene: 2. This chain's CDR3 is CASRRTGDTGELFF. DNA of the CDR3: TGTGCCAGCAGAAGGACAGGGGACACCGGGGAGCTGTTTTTT.

V gene TRBV7-2 combines with J gene TRBJ2-3; D perhaps matches TRBD2 (6 bases). This CDR3 is 12 amino acids long. Trimming shortened V by 4 bases and J by 5 bases, and 7 bases separated the two germline ends. Looked up from germline, CDR1 is SGHTA and CDR2 is FQGNSA. The CDR3: CASSYGRDTQYF. CDR3 nucleotides: TGTGCCAGCAGCTACGGGAGAGATACGCAGTATTTT.

The genes are TRBV19 and TRBJ2-3, with TRBD1 identical over 8 bases. CDR3 length equals 16 residues. Germline V gives CDR1 LNHDA, CDR2 SQIVND (reference sequence). With 6 bases clipped from V and 1 base from J, the junction kept 9 bases outside the gene matches. The CDR3: CASSIRQGLGTDTQYF. The CDR3 DNA follows: TGTGCCAGTAGCATCCGACAGGGGCTGGGCACAGATACGCAGTATTTT.

As to this clone: Compared with germline, one end of the junction differs, possibly owing to a read error. This chain links TRBV7-9 with TRBJ2-7; 9 nucleotides match TRBD1. The CDR3 totals 16 residues. Germline CDR1 reads SEHNR; CDR2 reads FQNEAQ (reference sequence). The CDR3 is CSSSLVGTGSSYEQYF. The CDR3 region has the DNA TGTTCCAGCAGCCTTGTAGGGACAGGGTCATCCTACGAGCAGTACTTC. The full variable domain, in which reference TRBV7-9 and TRBJ2-7 provide the parts outside the CDR3, is DTGVSQNPRHKITKRGQNVTFRCDPISEHNRLYWYRQTLGQGPEFLTYFQNEAQLEKSRLLSDRFSAERPKGSFSTLEIQRTEQGDSAMYLCSSSLVGTGSSYEQYFGPGTRLTVT.

This chain connects TRBV9 to TRBJ1-6; 7 nucleotides match TRBD1. The V and J ends lost 5 bases and 7 bases, in that order; junction bases with no gene match: 6. The CDR3 runs to 14 residues. Germline V gene sequence: CDR1 SGDLS, CDR2 YYNGEE. In DNA form, the CDR3 reads TGTGCCAGCAGGACCGGGACAGAGAATTCACCCCTCCACTTT. It translates to CASRTGTENSPLHF.

This clone was counted between two and nine times. The chain recombines TRBV7-9 with TRBJ1-4; no clear D. The germline CDR1 and CDR2 sequences are SEHNR and FQNEAQ (reference sequence). The CDR3 runs to 13 residues. Between the trimmed V and J ends, which lost 3 bases and 8 bases, there was a span of 10 bases. This chain's CDR3 is CASSLAGGEKLFF. The CDR3, as DNA: TGTGCCAGCAGCTTGGCAGGCGGGGAAAAACTGTTTTTT.

The chain links TRBV27 to TRBJ2-7, with a weak D call TRBD1 (5 bases). The germline V gene encodes CDR1 MNHEY and CDR2 SMNVEV (reference sequence). The V gene lost 2 bases and the J gene lost 3 bases, with 14 bases spanning the gap. The CDR3 is 15 amino acids. The CDR3 DNA follows: TGTGCCAGCAGTTTACGAACAGGCAAAATCTACGAGCAGTACTTC. Translated, it gives CASSLRTGKIYEQYF.

The CDR3 loop is CASSPRTVKDTQYF. The DNA for the CDR3 is TGTGCCAGCTCACCACGGACAGTAAAAGATACGCAGTATTTT. This chain connects TRBV18 to TRBJ2-3, with a tentative D call TRBD1 (6 bases). The CDR3 contains 14 residues. Trimming stripped 1 base from V and 5 bases from J, with 10 bases between. Germline values: CDR1 KGHSH, CDR2 LQKENI.

This clone was counted a few times. The CDR3 loop is CASSPSQLSGNTIYF. In DNA, the CDR3 is TGTGCCAGCTCACCGTCACAGCTCTCTGGAAACACCATATATTTT. The chain employs TRBV18 and TRBJ1-3; D gene uncertain. The CDR3 is 15 amino acids. Trimming took 3 bases from V and 0 from J, leaving 9 bases between them. Looked up from germline, CDR1 is KGHSH and CDR2 is LQKENI.

The V gene is TRBV2, the J gene TRBJ1-5, with TRBD1 matching 10 bases. Germline V gives CDR1 SNHLY, CDR2 FYNNEI. V dropped 6 bases and J dropped 5; count of bases not matched to a gene: 10. This CDR3 comprises 16 residues. CDR3 DNA sequence: TGTGCCAGCAGGGACAGGGGGGGGACGGGGTATCAGCCCCAGCATTTT. Residues: CASRDRGGTGYQPQHF.

CDR3 in DNA: TGTGCCAGCAGTGAAGGACATCCAGCCTCCTACGAGCAGTACTTC. It encodes CASSEGHPASYEQYF. This sequence joins TRBV2 and TRBJ2-7, with D hard to call. The V gene's germline CDR1 is SNHLY and CDR2 FYNNEI. With 1 base removed from V and 0 bases from J, the gap between germline ends came to 10 bases. CDR3 length equals 15 residues.

J is TRBJ1-2 and V is TRBV7-9; 7 nucleotides align to TRBD1. Germline lookup yields CDR1 SEHNR and CDR2 FQNEAQ (reference sequence). After removal of 5 bases from V and 7 bases from J, the junction contained 7 bases not matched to a gene. The CDR3 loop spans 13 amino acids. The DNA of the CDR3 is TGTGCCAGCAGCCAAACAGGGGCTGGTGGCTACACCTTC. Amino acid sequence: CASSQTGAGGYTF.

This clone was seen more than once but under ten times. The J gene is TRBJ2-3, the V gene TRBV6-5, with TRBD1 as a possible D gene (6 bases). The CDR3 has 15 amino acids. Germline V lookup: CDR1 MNHEY, CDR2 SVGAGI. The V and J ends lost 6 bases and 2 bases respectively, with 15 bases between them. The CDR3 sequence: CASRSDSEVTDTQYF. CDR3 nucleotide sequence: TGTGCCAGCAGGTCGGACAGTGAGGTCACAGATACGCAGTATTTT.

The chain joins TRBV9 to TRBJ1-4; 7 bases line up with TRBD1. Germline V gene lookup returns CDR1 SGDLS and CDR2 YYNGEE. CDR3 length: 16 amino acids. V shed 0 bases and J 7 bases; nucleotides not matched to a gene: 9. Here the CDR3 reads CASSVAGGAAGEKLFF. The CDR3 nucleotides are TGTGCCAGCAGCGTAGCAGGGGGAGCTGCAGGTGAAAAACTGTTTTTT. Together with reference TRBV9 and TRBJ1-4, the CDR3 gives the full variable domain: DSGVTQTPKHLITATGQRVTLRCSPRSGDLSVYWYQQSLDQGLQFLIQYYNGEERAKGNILERFSAQQFPDLHSELNLSSLELGDSALYFCASSVAGGAAGEKLFFGSGTQLSVL.

The chain joins TRBV9 to TRBJ1-6; D may be TRBD1 (6 bases). With 2 bases removed from V and 10 bases from J, the gap between germline ends came to 22 bases. Germline V gene data show CDR1 as SGDLS and CDR2 as YYNGEE. The CDR3 contains 17 residues. The CDR3 DNA sequence: TGTGCCAGCAGCGTCGAGCCGAAACAGGGTAGCAGATCACCCCTCCACTTT. Protein product: CASSVEPKQGSRSPLHF.

The chain carries TRBV5-8 and TRBJ1-5; 10 bases line up with TRBD1. The CDR3 has 18 residues. Germline V gene sequence: CDR1 SGHTS, CDR2 YDEGEE. The V gene end was trimmed by 4 bases and the J gene end by 0 bases; junction bases not matched to a gene: 10. CDR3 DNA: TGTGCCAGCAGCCCCCCGGGACAGGGGAGCTATAGCAATCAGCCCCAGCATTTT. It is translated as CASSPPGQGSYSNQPQHF.

The V and J genes are TRBV5-1 and TRBJ2-7; 7 bases are shared with TRBD1. V lost 8 bases to trimming and J lost 3 bases; unmatched junction nucleotides: 8. Per the germline V gene, CDR1 is SGHRS and CDR2 is YFSETQ. This CDR3 comprises 13 residues. CDR3 region: CARESGTVYEQYF. CDR3 coding DNA: TGCGCCAGAGAGTCCGGGACAGTCTACGAGCAGTACTTC.

The chain joins TRBV2 to TRBJ2-5; no firm D call. Trimming took off 11 bases at V and 12 bases at J, with 10 bases between the two ends. Germline CDR1 is SNHLY and CDR2 is FYNNEI. The CDR3 length is 8 residues. For the CDR3, the DNA is TGTGCCTCAGGCCACAAGTACTTC. Protein sequence: CASGHKYF.

The chain has TRBV9 and TRBJ2-1, with 10 nucleotides matching TRBD1. This CDR3 comprises 15 residues. V lost 1 base to trimming and J lost 8 bases; unmatched junction nucleotides: 6. Germline V CDR1 and CDR2: SGDLS, YYNGEE. CDR3 sequence: CASSVTGQGTYEQFF. The CDR3 DNA follows: TGTGCCAGCAGCGTAACGGGACAGGGGACGTATGAGCAGTTCTTC. Variable domain in full (rest from reference TRBV9 and TRBJ2-1): DSGVTQTPKHLITATGQRVTLRCSPRSGDLSVYWYQQSLDQGLQFLIQYYNGEERAKGNILERFSAQQFPDLHSELNLSSLELGDSALYFCASSVTGQGTYEQFFGPGTRLTVL.

V and J are TRBV27 and TRBJ1-5; the match to TRBD1 covers 10 bases. V lost 4 bases and J lost 6; bases outside the gene matches: 3. The CDR3 loop spans 14 amino acids. CDR1 is MNHEY, CDR2 SMNVEV, per germline (reference sequence). CDR3 nucleotide sequence: TGTGCCAGCAGTTGGGACAGGGGAGGTCAGCCCCAGCATTTT. This translates into CASSWDRGGQPQHF.